Presented here are 10 T cell receptor beta chains from one specimen sequenced in a study of human T cells and chemical hapten exposure. Time point specified: healthy volunteer bleed at 6 weeks. The study extracted total RNA from unfractionated whole blood. TCRdb used MiXCR to reprocess the RACE reads, holding one entry per CDR3 protein. The sample contains around 65,000 distinct CDR3 sequences, roughly 6.6% of which appear only once. The material sequenced was whole blood. The receptors derive from a female donor in good health. Some clones in this sample may be carry-over from other donors' samples.

This clonotype was seen repeatedly, ten times or more. This chain joins TRBV7-2 and TRBJ2-5; D ambiguous. This CDR3 has 14 amino acids. The V end was cut by 4 bases, the J end by 3 bases, with 12 bases between. Germline loops: CDR1 SGHTA, CDR2 FQGNSA. The CDR3 here is CASSSPPFKETQYF. CDR3 nucleotides: TGTGCCAGCAGCTCCCCCCCCTTTAAAGAGACCCAGTACTTC.

This clonotype was detected many times. The rearrangement uses TRBV9 and TRBJ2-7; 8 bases match TRBD2. V gave up 4 bases and J gave up 6 bases; unmatched junction bases: 3. The CDR3 contains 12 residues. Germline V CDR1 and CDR2: SGDLS, YYNGEE. CDR3 sequence reads: CASSPGGAEQYF. The CDR3 DNA reads TGTGCCAGCAGCCCCGGGGGGGCCGAGCAGTACTTC.

This clonotype occurred many times. V is TRBV20-1 and J is TRBJ2-4; 10 bases align to TRBD2. The CDR3 is 14 residues long. V trimming: 5 bases; J trimming: 8 bases; junction bases outside the gene matches: 9. The germline CDR1 and CDR2 sequences are DFQATT and SNEGSKA (reference sequence). The CDR3 loop is CSAPPSGRVDIQYF. CDR3 nucleotides: TGCAGTGCTCCGCCTAGCGGGAGAGTTGACATTCAGTACTTC.

This clonotype was detected many times. The chain combines TRBV2 with TRBJ2-7; D ambiguous. The CDR3 loop spans 12 amino acids. The V end was cut by 5 bases, the J end by 3 bases, with 8 bases between. Germline V gene data show CDR1 as SNHLY and CDR2 as FYNNEI. The CDR3 DNA is TGTGCCAGCAGTACGACACACTACGAGCAGTACTTC. Amino acids: CASSTTHYEQYF.

This clonotype was seen at least ten times. The rearrangement joins TRBV28 to TRBJ2-7; D is unclear. This CDR3 is 10 amino acids long. Germline V gene sequence: CDR1 MDHEN, CDR2 SYDVKM. CDR3 DNA: TGTGCTACCTTCTTCTACGAGCAGTACTTC. It is translated as CATFFYEQYF.

The chain employs TRBV30 and TRBJ2-2; D is undetermined. CDR3 length equals 13 residues. CDR1 and CDR2 (germline): GTSNPN, SVGIG (reference sequence). The ends were cut back, 1 base at V and 4 bases at J, with 7 bases in the middle. The CDR3 DNA follows: TGTGCCTGGAGTGGCGGTGGCACCGGGGAGCTGTTTTTT. Protein product: CAWSGGGTGELFF.

This clonotype was counted between two and nine times. The CDR3 here is CASSFTGSYSEQYF. The DNA for the CDR3 is TGCGCCAGCAGCTTCACCGGGAGTTACTCCGAGCAGTACTTC. The rearrangement joins TRBV5-1 to TRBJ2-7, with a possible D match to TRBD2 (6 bases). The germline V gene has CDR1 SGHRS and CDR2 YFSETQ. The CDR3 consists of 14 residues. Trimming shortened V by 2 bases and J by 6 bases, and 15 bases separated the two germline ends.

This clonotype was observed at least ten times. The chain employs TRBV7-2 and TRBJ2-5; D ambiguous. This CDR3 contains 14 residues. V shed 5 bases and J shed 1 base, with 11 bases lying between them. The germline gives CDR1 SGHTA, CDR2 FQGNSA. The CDR3 bases are TGTGCCAGCAGCCGCAGGACGGCCCAAGAGACCCAGTACTTC. Translated: CASSRRTAQETQYF.

This clonotype has at least ten counts. The chain couples TRBV29-1 to TRBJ2-1; no reliable D call. Per germline, CDR1 SQVTM and CDR2 ANQGSEA. The V gene lost 7 bases and the J gene lost 10 bases, with 20 bases spanning the gap. This CDR3 spans 13 amino acids. This chain's CDR3 is CSGIPVPGREQFF. CDR3 DNA: TGCAGCGGGATCCCAGTGCCAGGAAGAGAGCAGTTCTTC.

V is TRBV27 and J is TRBJ1-5; 9 positions match TRBD1. Germline CDR1 and CDR2: MNHEY and SMNVEV (reference sequence). The V segment lost 0 bases and the J segment 4 bases; nucleotides outside the gene matches: 7. The CDR3 is 17 amino acids. CDR3 in amino acids: CASSLSPYRGRNQPQHF. Here the CDR3 DNA reads TGTGCCAGCAGTTTATCCCCTTACAGGGGGCGAAATCAGCCCCAGCATTTT.